These 15 T cell receptor beta chains were sequenced from one sample in a study of blood T cell repertoires in COVID-19. Libraries were prepared by immunoSEQ multiplex PCR; TCRdb keeps only in-frame clonotypes and omits some of them. The table lists approximately 260,000 clones, approximately 80% of them singletons. Sequencing was carried out using peripheral blood. The source is a woman older than 75 with active or convalescent COVID-19.

This clone has just one count. This chain joins TRBV11-2 and TRBJ1-2, with no clear D. V lost 6 bases and J 0 bases, leaving 8 bases between the germline ends. The germline V gene has CDR1 SGHAT and CDR2 FQNNGV. The length of the CDR3 is 13 residues. The CDR3: CASRYGANYGYTF. The CDR3 nucleotides read TGTGCCAGCAGGTACGGAGCTAACTATGGCTACACCTTC.

This clone was detected ten times or more. The gene calls are TRBV15 and TRBJ1-5; 7 nucleotides match TRBD1. V lost 4 bases, J lost 15 bases, and 9 bases stayed unmatched. This CDR3 has 12 residues. Germline V CDR1 and CDR2: LNHNV, YYDKDF (reference sequence). The CDR3 DNA reads TGTGCCACCAGCACCCGGGACAGTCGATTGCATTTT. Residues: CATSTRDSRLHF.

This sequence joins TRBV7-6 and TRBJ2-1; TRBD2 might be the D (6 bases). CDR3 length: 16 amino acids. The V end was cut by 5 bases, the J end by 4 bases, with 18 bases between. Germline lookup yields CDR1 SGHVS and CDR2 FNYEAQ. CDR3 bases: TGTGCCAGCAGCCTTCTAGCGAACTCCCAATACAATGAGCAGTTCTTC. This encodes CASSLLANSQYNEQFF.

The chain carries TRBV6-1 and TRBJ2-3, with a possible D match to TRBD1 (6 bases). The V and J ends lost 2 bases and 6 bases respectively, with 18 bases between them. The CDR3 has 16 amino acids. The germline gives CDR1 MNHNS, CDR2 SASEGT. In nucleotides, the CDR3 is TGTGCCAGCAGTGAAATGAAGACAGTACAGGGTGATACGCAGTATTTT. It yields the protein CASSEMKTVQGDTQYF.

The rearrangement uses TRBV3-1 (or the pseudogene TRBV3-2) and TRBJ1-4, with 7 positions matching TRBD1. Losses at the gene ends were 1 base for V and 17 bases for J; bases not matched to a gene: 4. The CDR3 covers 11 residues. Per germline, CDR1 LGHDT and CDR2 YNNKEL (reference sequence). CDR3 residues: CASSQGTGLFF. As DNA, the CDR3 is TGTGCCAGCAGCCAAGGGACAGGACTATTTTTT.

The rearrangement uses TRBV19 and TRBJ2-2; 7 bases match TRBD1. Germline V gene lookup returns CDR1 LNHDA and CDR2 SQIVND (reference sequence). There are 15 residues in the CDR3. The V and J ends lost 1 base and 7 bases, in that order; junction bases with no gene match: 6. CDR3 loop: CASSIGQGLDGELFF. Written as DNA, the CDR3 is TGTGCCAGTAGTATAGGACAGGGTTTGGACGGGGAGCTGTTTTTT.

The gene calls are TRBV10-1 and TRBJ2-1; a weak D match, TRBD2 (6 bases). CDR1 is WNHNN and CDR2 is SYGVQD in the germline V gene (reference sequence). The CDR3 consists of 16 residues. Between the trimmed V and J ends, which lost 8 bases and 1 base, there was a span of 18 bases. The CDR3 bases are TGCGCCAGCGGGCCCAGCGGGTCGTTATCCTACAATGAGCAGTTCTTC. Translation gives CASGPSGSLSYNEQFF.

The chain links TRBV15 to TRBJ2-1; D is uncertain. There are 13 residues in the CDR3. CDR1 and CDR2 from the germline V gene are LNHNV and YYDKDF (reference sequence). V gave up 0 bases and J gave up 5 bases, with 5 bases separating them. CDR3 sequence (DNA): TGTGCCACCAGCAGAGATCGGGACAATGAGCAGTTCTTC. It is translated as CATSRDRDNEQFF.

The chain carries TRBV10-3 and TRBJ1-1, with a possible D match to TRBD1 (6 bases). The ends were cut back, 3 bases at V and 0 bases at J, with 17 bases in the middle. Germline V gene data show CDR1 as ENHRY and CDR2 as SYGVKD. The CDR3 has 17 residues. The CDR3 sequence is CAISDPERTGLNTEAFF. As DNA, the CDR3 is TGTGCCATCAGTGACCCCGAGAGAACAGGGCTGAACACTGAAGCTTTCTTT.

The chain couples TRBV6-5 to TRBJ1-3, with 7 bases matching TRBD1. The CDR3 loop spans 15 amino acids. Germline-derived CDR1 and CDR2 are MNHEY and SVGAGI. J lost 0 bases, V lost 5 bases, and 4 bases had no gene match. DNA of the CDR3: TGTGCCAGCAGTATGGGACAGAGCTCTGGAAACACCATATATTTT. Its protein product is CASSMGQSSGNTIYF.

J is TRBJ1-2 and V is TRBV19; D might be TRBD1 (6 bases). The CDR3 is made up of 14 amino acids. Germline lookup yields CDR1 LNHDA and CDR2 SQIVND (reference sequence). Trimming left V 8 bases short and J 1 base short, with 14 bases between. As DNA, the CDR3 is TGTGCCAGTGTTAACCCACAGGGTAACTATGGCTACACCTTC. Protein sequence: CASVNPQGNYGYTF.

Concerning this clone itself: This specimen includes other DNA sequences encoding the same CDR3. The rearrangement uses TRBV7-9 and TRBJ2-7; TRBD1 matches at 7 bases. The ends lost 3 bases at V and 2 bases at J; junction bases unmatched: 1. This CDR3 contains 13 residues. Germline CDR1 is SEHNR and CDR2 is FQNEAQ (reference sequence). The CDR3 DNA reads TGTGCCAGCAGCTTGACAGGGACCTACGAGCAGTACTTC. This translates into CASSLTGTYEQYF.

Details on this clone: The junction shows a germline mismatch at one end, possibly a read error. CDR3 amino acids: CASSLGVPGQGELF. CDR3 coding DNA: TGTGCCAGCAGTTTAGGCGTTCCGGGACAGGGGGAGCTCTTC. This chain links TRBV27 with TRBJ2-1, with TRBD1 identical over 11 bases. The CDR3 loop spans 14 amino acids. Germline V gene sequence: CDR1 MNHEY, CDR2 SMNVEV (reference sequence).

The table lists this clone with a few counts. The chain joins TRBV7-9 to TRBJ2-7; TRBD1 matches 7 bases. CDR1 and CDR2 from the germline V gene are SEHNR and FQNEAQ (reference sequence). The CDR3 loop spans 15 amino acids. V was pared by 2 bases and J by 2 bases, with 6 bases of the junction left unmatched. CDR3 sequence: CASSLTGQVTYEQYF. DNA of the CDR3: TGTGCCAGCAGCTTAACTGGACAGGTGACCTACGAGCAGTACTTC.

This rearrangement joins TRBV2 to TRBJ1-5; D gene ambiguous. V lost 2 bases to trimming and J lost 7 bases, with 12 bases between them. CDR3 length equals 14 residues. In germline, CDR1 is SNHLY, CDR2 FYNNEI. The CDR3 sequence: CASSEQTRTQPQHF. The CDR3 DNA follows: TGTGCCAGCAGTGAACAGACTAGGACCCAGCCCCAGCATTTT.